This section outlines one T cell receptor (beta chain) sequence together with its context. Its specificity is unknown. V lost 6 bases to trimming and J lost 3 bases; unmatched junction nucleotides: 10. The CDR3 consists of 15 residues. Germline assignment: CDR1 MNHEY and CDR2 SMNVEV (reference sequence). PCR primers comprised 60 Vbeta and 13 Jbeta primers. The repertoire was sequenced with immunoSEQ multiplex PCR; TCRdb's copy has only in-frame clones and lacks some. The table lists around 180,000 clones, roughly 84% of them singletons. This record belongs to a study of cytomegalovirus exposure and HLA in healthy donors. The study, taken as a whole, reports: Association of a missense DCLRE1C variant with TCR beta V- and J-gene trimming was reported in a later analysis. Some V segments, including TRBV6-2 and TRBV6-3, were excluded as indistinguishable. Beyond CMV serostatus, there was no information to go on about immune exposure.

The chain recombines TRBV27 with TRBJ2-7; 8 positions agree with TRBD2. The sample taken for sequencing was PBMCs. The clonotype originates from a boy younger than 18 in good health and CMV-seronegative. CDR3 sequence (DNA): TGTGCCAGCAGAACCTCTACTAGCGGTAACTACGAGCAGTACTTC. It yields the protein CASRTSTSGNYEQYF.